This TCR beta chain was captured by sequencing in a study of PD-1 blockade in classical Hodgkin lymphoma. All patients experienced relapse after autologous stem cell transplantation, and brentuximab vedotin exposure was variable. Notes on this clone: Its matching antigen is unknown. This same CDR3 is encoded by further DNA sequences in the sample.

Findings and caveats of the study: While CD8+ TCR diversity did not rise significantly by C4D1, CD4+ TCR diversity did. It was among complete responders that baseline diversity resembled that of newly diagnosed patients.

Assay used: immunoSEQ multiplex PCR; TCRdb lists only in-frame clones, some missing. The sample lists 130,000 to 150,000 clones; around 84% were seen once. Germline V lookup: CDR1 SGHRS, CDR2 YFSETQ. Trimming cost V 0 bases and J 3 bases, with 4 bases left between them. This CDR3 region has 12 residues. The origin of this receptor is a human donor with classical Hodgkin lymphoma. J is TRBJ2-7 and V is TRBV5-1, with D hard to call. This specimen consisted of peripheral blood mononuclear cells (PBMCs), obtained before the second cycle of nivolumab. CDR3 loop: CASSLGGYEQYF. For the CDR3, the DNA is TGCGCCAGCAGCTTGGGAGGCTACGAGCAGTACTTC.